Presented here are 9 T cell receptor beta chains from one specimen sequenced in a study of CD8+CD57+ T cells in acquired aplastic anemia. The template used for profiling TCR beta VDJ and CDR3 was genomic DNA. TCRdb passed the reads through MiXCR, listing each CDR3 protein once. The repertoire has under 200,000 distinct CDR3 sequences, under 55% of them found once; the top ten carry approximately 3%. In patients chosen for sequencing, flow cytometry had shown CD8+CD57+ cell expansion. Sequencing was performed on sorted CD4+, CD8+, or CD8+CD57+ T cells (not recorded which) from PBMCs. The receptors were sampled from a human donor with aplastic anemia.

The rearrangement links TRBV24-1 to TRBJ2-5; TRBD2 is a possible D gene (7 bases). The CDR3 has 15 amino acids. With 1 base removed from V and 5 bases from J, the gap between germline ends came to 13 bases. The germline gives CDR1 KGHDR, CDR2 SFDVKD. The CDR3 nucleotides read TGTGCCACCAGTGATTTAGGGGGAGGGTTGGAGACCCAGTACTTC. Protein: CATSDLGGGLETQYF.

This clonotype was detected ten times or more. The CDR3 DNA sequence: TGTGCCAGCAGCTTAGTCGGGACAGGGTCCTACAATGAGCAGTTCTTC. Protein product: CASSLVGTGSYNEQFF. The chain links TRBV11-2 to TRBJ2-1, with 9 bases lining up with TRBD1. The germline V gene encodes CDR1 SGHAT and CDR2 FQNNGV. V dropped 1 base and J dropped 1; count of bases not matched to a gene: 2. This CDR3 is 16 amino acids long.

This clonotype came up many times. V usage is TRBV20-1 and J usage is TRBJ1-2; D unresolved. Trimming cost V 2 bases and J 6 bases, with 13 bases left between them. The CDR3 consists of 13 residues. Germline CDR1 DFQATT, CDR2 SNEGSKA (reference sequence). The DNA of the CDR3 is TGCAGTGCTAGATTGGGCCCAAGGAATGGCTACACCTTC. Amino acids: CSARLGPRNGYTF.

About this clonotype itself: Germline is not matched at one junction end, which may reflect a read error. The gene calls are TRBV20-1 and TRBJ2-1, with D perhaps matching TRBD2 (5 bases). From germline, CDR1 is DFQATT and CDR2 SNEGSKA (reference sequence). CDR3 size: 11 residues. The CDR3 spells CGELKYNEQLF. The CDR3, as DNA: TGCGGGGAGTTGAAGTACAATGAGCAGCTCTTC.

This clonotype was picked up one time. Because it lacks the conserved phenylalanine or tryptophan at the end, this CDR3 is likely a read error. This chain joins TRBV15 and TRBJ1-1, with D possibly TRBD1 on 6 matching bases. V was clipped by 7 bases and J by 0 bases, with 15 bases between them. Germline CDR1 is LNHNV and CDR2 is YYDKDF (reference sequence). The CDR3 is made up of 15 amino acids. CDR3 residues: CATKLGGGMNTEAFL. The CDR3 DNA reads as TGTGCCACCAAATTGGGGGGCGGAATGAACACTGAAGCTTTCCTT.

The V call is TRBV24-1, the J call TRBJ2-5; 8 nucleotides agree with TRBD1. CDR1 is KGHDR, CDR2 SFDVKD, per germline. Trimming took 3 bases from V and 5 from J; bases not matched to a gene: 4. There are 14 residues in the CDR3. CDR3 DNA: TGTGCCACCAGTGATCGACAGGGGAGGGAGACCCAGTACTTC. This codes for CATSDRQGRETQYF.

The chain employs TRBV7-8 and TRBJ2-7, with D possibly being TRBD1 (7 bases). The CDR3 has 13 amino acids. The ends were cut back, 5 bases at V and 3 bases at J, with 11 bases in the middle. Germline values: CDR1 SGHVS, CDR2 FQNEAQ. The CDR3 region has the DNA TGTGCCAGCAGCCGCGGGACAGACTACGAGCAGTACTTC. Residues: CASSRGTDYEQYF.

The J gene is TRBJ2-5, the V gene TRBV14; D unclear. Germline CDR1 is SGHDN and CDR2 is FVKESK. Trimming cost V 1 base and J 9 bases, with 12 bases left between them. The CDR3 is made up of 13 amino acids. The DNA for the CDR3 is TGTGCCAGCAGCCAAGTAGAAGGCCTGTCCCAGTACTTC. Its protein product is CASSQVEGLSQYF.

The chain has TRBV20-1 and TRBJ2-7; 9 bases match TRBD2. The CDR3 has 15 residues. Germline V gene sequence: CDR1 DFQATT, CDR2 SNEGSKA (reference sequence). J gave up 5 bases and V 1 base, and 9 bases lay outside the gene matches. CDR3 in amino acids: CSARVGSGGTHEQYF. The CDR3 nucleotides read TGCAGTGCTAGAGTAGGTAGCGGGGGCACCCACGAGCAGTACTTC.